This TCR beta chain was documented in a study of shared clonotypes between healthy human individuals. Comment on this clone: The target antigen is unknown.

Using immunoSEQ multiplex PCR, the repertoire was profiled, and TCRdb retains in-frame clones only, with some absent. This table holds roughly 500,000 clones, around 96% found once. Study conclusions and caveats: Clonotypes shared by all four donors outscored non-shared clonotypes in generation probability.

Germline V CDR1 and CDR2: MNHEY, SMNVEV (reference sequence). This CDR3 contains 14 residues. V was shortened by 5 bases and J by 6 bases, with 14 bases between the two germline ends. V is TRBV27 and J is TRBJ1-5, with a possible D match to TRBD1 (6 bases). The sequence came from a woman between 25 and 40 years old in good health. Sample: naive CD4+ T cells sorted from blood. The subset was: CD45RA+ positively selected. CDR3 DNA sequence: TGTGCCAGCAGTCCCGGACAGACGGGTCAGCCCCAGCATTTT. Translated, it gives CASSPGQTGQPQHF.